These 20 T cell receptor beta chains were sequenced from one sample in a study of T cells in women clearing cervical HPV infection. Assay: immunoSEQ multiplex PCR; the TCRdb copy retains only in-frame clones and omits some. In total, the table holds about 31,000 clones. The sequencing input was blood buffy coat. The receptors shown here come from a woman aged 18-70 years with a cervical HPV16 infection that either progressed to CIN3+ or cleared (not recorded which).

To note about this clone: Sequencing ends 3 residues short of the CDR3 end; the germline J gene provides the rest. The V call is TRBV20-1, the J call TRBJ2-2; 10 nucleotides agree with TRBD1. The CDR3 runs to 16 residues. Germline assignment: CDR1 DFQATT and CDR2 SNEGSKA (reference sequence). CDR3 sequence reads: CSASGTGESYNSPLFF. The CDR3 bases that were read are TGCAGTGCTAGCGGGACAGGGGAGTCCTATAATTCACCG.

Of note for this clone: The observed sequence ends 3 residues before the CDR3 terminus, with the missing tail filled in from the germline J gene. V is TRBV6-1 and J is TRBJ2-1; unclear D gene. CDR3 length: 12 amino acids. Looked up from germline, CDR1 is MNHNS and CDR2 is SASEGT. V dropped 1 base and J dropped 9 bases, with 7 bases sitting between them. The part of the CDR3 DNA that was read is TGTGCCAGCAGTGAAGGTTCTTTTGAG. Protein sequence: CASSEGSFE. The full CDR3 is CASSEGSFEQFF.

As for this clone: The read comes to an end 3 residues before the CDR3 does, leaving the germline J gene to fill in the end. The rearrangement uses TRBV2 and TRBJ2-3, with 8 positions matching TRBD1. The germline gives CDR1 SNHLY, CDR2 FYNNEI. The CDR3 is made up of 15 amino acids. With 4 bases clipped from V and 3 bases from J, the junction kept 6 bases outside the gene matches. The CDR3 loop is CASSAHRGRTDTQYF. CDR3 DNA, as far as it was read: TGTGCCAGCAGTGCCCACAGGGGGAGGACAGATACG.

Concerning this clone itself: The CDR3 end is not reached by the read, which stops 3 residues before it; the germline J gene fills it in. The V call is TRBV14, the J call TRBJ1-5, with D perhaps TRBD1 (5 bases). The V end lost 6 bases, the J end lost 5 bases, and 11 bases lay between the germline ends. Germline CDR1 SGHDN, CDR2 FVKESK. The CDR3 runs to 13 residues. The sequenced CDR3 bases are TGTGCCAGCAGTAAGACGGGGGATCAGCCC. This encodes CASSKTGDQP. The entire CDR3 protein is CASSKTGDQPQHF.

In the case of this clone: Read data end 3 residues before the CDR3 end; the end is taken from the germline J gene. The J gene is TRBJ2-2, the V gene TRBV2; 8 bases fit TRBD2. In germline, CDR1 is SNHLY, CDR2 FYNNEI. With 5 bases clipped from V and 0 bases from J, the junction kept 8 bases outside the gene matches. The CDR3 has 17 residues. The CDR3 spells CASSSPTSGPNTGELFF. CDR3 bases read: TGTGCCAGCAGTTCCCCAACTAGCGGACCGAACACCGGGGAG.

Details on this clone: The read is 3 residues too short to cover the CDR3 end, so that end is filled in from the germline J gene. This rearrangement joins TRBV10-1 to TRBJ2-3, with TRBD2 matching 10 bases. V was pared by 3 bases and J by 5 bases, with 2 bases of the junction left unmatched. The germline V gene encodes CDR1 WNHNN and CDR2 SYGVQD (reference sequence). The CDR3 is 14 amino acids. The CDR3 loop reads CASSDSGGKDTQYF. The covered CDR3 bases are TGCGCCAGCAGTGATAGCGGGGGGAAAGATACG.

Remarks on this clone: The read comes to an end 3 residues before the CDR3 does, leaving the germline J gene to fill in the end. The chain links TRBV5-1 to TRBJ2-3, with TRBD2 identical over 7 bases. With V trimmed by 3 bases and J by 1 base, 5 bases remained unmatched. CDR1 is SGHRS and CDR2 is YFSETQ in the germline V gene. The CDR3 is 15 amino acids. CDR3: CASSSMAGGTDTQYF. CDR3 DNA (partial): TGCGCCAGCAGCTCAATGGCGGGGGGCACAGATACG.

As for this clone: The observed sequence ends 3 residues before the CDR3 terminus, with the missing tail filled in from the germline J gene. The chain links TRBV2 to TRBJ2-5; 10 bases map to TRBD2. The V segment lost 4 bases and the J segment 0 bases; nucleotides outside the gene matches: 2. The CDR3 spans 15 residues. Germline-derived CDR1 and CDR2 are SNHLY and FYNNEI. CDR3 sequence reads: CASSGLAGDQETQYF. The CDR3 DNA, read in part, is TGTGCCAGCAGTGGGCTAGCGGGGGACCAAGAGACC.

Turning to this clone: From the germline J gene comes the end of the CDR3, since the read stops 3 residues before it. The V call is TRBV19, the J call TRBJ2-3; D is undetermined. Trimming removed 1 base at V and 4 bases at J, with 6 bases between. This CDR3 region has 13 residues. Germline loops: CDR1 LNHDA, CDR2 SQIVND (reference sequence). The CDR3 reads CASSIGPADTQYF. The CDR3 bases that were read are TGTGCCAGTAGTATAGGGCCAGCAGATACG. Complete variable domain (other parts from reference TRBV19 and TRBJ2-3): DGGITQSPKYLFRKEGQNVTLSCEQNLNHDAMYWYRQDPGQGLRLIYYSQIVNDFQKGDIAEGYSVSREKKESFPLTVTSAQKNPTAFYLCASSIGPADTQYFGPGTRLTVL.

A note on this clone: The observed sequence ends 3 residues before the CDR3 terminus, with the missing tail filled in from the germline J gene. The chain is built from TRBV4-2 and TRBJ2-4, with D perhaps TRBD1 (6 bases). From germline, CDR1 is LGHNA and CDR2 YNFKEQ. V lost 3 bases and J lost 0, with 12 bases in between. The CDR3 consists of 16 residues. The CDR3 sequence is CASSQTGTLAKNIQYF. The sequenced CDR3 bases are TGTGCCAGCAGCCAGACAGGTACCCTAGCCAAAAACATT.

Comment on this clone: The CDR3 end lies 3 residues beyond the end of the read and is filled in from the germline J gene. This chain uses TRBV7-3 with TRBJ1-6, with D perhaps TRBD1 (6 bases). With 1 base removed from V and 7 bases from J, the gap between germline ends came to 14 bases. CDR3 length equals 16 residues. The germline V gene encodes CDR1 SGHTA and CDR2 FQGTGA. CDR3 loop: CASSLNIQGSNSPLHF. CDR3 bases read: TGTGCCAGCAGCTTAAATATCCAGGGGAGCAATTCACCC.

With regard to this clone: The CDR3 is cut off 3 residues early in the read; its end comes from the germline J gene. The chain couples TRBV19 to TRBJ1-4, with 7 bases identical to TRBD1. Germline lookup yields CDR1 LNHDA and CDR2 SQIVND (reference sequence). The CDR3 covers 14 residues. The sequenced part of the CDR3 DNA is TGTGCCAGTAGTATACAGGGGGTCTATTCACCA. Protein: CASSIQGVYSP. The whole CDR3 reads CASSIQGVYSPLFF.

CDR3 DNA, as far as it was read: TGTGCCAGCAGCAGTACAGGGGGCCACAATGAG. Protein sequence: CASSSTGGHNE. The entire CDR3 sequence reads CASSSTGGHNEAFF. The chain carries TRBV7-3 and TRBJ1-1; 9 bases map to TRBD1. The sequence runs out 3 residues before the end of the CDR3; the remainder is reconstructed from the germline J gene. Per the germline V gene, CDR1 is SGHTA and CDR2 is FQGTGA. There are 14 residues in the CDR3.

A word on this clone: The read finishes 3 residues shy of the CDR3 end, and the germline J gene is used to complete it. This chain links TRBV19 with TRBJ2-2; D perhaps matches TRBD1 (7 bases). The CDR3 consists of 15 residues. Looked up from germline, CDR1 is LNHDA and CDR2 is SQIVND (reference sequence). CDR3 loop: CASSRGRSTNEKLFF. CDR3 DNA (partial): TGTGCCAGTAGCAGGGGGAGGTCAACTAATGAAAAG.

Incomplete CDR3 DNA: TGTGCCAGCAGCTTAGTTGCGACAGGGAATCAGCCG. It yields the protein CASSLVATGNQP. The entire CDR3 reads CASSLVATGNQPQYF. V usage is TRBV7-8 and J usage is TRBJ2-3; 7 positions agree with TRBD1. Sequencing ends 3 residues short of the CDR3 end; the germline J gene provides the rest. Germline CDR1 SGHVS, CDR2 FQNEAQ. The CDR3 extends over 15 amino acids.

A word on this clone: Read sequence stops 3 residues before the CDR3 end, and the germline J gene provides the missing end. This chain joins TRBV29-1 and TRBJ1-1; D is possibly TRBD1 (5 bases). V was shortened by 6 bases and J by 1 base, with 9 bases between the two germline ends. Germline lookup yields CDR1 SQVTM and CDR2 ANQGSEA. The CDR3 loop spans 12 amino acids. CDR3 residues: CSVARGNTEAFF. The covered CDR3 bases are TGCAGCGTGGCGAGGGGGAACACTGAA.

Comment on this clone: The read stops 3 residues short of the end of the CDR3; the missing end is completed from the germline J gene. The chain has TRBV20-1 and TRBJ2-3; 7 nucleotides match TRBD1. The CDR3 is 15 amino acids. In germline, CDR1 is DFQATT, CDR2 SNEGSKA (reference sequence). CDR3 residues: CSARDWRTGKETQYF. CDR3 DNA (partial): TGCAGTGCTAGAGATTGGAGGACAGGCAAAGAGACG.

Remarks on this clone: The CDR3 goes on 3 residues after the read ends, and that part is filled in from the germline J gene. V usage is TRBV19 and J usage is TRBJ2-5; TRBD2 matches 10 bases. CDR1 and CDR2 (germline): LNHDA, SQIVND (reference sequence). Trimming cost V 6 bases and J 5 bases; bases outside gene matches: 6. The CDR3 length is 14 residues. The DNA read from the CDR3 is TGTGCCAGTAGCCAACTAGCGGGGTCGGAGACC. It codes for CASSQLAGSET. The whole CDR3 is CASSQLAGSETQYF.

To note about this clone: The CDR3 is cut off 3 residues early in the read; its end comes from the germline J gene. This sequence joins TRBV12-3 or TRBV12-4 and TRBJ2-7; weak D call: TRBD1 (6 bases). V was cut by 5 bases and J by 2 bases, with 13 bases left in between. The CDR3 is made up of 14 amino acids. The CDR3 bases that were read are TGTGCCAGCAGTCCGGACAGAACAGCCTACGAG. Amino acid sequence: CASSPDRTAYE. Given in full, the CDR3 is CASSPDRTAYEQYF.

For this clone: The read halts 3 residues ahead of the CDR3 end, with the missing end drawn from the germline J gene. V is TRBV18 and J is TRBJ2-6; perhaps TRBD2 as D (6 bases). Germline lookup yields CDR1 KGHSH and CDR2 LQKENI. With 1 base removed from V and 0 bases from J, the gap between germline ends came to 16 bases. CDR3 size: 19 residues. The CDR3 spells CASSPQRGGSHSGANVLTF. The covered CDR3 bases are TGTGCCAGCTCACCACAAAGAGGAGGGTCCCACTCTGGGGCCAACGTC.